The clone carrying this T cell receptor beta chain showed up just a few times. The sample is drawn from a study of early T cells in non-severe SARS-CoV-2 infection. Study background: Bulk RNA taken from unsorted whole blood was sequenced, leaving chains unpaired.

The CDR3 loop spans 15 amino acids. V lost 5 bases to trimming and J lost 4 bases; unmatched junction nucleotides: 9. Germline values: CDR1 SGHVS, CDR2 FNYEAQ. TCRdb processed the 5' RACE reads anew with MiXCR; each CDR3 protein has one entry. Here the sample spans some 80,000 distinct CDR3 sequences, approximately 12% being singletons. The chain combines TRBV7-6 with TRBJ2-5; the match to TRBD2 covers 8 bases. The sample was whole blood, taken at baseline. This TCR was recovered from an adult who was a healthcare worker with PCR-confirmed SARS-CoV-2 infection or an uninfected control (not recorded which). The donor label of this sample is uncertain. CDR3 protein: CASSQAGGHPETQYF. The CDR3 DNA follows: TGTGCCAGCAGCCAGGCGGGGGGCCACCCAGAGACCCAGTACTTC. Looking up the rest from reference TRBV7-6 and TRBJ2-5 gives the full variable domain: GAGVSQSPRYKVTKRGQDVALRCDPISGHVSLYWYRQALGQGPEFLTYFNYEAQQDKSGLPNDRFSAERPEGSISTLTIQRTEQRDSAMYRCASSQAGGHPETQYFGPGTRLLVL.